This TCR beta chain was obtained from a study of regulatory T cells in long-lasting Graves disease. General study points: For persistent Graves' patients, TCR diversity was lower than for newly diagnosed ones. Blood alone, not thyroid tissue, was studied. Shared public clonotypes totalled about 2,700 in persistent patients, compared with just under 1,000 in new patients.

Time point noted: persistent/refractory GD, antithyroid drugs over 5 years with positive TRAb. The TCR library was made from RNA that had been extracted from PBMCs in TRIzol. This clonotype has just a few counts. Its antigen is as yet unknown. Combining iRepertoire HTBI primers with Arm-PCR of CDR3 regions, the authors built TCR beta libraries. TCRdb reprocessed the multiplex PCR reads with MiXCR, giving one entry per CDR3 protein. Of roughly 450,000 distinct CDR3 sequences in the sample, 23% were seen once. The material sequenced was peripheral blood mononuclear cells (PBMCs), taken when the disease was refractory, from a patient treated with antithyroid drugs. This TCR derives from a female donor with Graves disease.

The CDR3 DNA sequence: TGCGCCAGCAGCGTGACCACAGGGGGATATGAAACTGAAGCTTTCTTT. This gives the protein CASSVTTGGYETEAFF. The rearrangement joins TRBV5-1 to TRBJ1-1, with 8 positions matching TRBD1. CDR1 is SGHRS and CDR2 is YFSETQ in the germline V gene. The CDR3 covers 16 residues. J gave up 5 bases and V 4 bases, and 13 bases lay outside the gene matches.